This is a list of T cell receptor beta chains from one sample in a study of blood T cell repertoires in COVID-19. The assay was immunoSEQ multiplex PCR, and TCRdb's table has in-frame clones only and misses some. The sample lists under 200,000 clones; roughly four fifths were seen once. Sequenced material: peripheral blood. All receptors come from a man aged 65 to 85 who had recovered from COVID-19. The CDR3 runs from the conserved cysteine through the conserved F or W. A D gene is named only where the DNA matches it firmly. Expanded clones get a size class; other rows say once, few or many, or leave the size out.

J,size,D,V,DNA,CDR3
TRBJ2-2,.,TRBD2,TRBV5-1,TGCGCCAGCAGCCAACTAGCGGGAGTTACCGGGGAGCTGTTTTTT,CASSQLAGVTGELFF
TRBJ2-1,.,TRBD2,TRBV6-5,TGTGCCAGCAGTTGGGCTAGCGGGCGAAACAATGAGCAGTTCTTC,CASSWASGRNNEQFF
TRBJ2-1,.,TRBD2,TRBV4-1,TGCGCCAGCAGCCAAGATGAGACTAGCGGGAGACAAGGGTTCTTC,CASSQDETSGRQGFF
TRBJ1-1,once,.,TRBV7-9,TGTGCCAGCAGCTTCCGCGACAGGAACACTGAAGCTTTCTTT,CASSFRDRNTEAFF
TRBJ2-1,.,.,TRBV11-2,TGTGCCAGCAGCGTACAGGGACCGGCCAGCTCCTACAATGAGCAGTTCTTC,CASSVQGPASSYNEQFF
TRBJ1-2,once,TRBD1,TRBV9,TGTGCCAGCAGCGTAGAGGGCAGGGGGCCTCCTAACTATGGCTACACCTTC,CASSVEGRGPPNYGYTF
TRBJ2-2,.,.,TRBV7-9,TGTGCCAGCAGCTTAGGAAGCGGCCAGCCCGGGGAGCTGTTTTTT,CASSLGSGQPGELFF
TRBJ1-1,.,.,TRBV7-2,TGTGCCAGCAGCGCCTTAGCTGGGAGCACAAGGAACACTGAAGCTTTCTTT,CASSALAGSTRNTEAFF
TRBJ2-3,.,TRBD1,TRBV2,TGTGCCAGCAGTGGGACAGGGGGCCCGACAGATACGCAGTATTTT,CASSGTGGPTDTQYF
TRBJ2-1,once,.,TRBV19,TGTGCCAGTAGGTTACAGGCCGAGGATGAGCAGTTCTTC,CASRLQAEDEQFF
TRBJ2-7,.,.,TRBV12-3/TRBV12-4,TGTGCCAGCAGTTGGGGAGGCTACGAGCAGTACTTC,CASSWGGYEQYF
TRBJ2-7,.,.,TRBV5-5,TGTGCCAGCAGCCCTGACTCTGACGAGCAGTACTTC,CASSPDSDEQYF
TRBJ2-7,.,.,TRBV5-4,TGTGCCAGCAGCTTGGGCCCGGAGTACGAGCAGTACTTC,CASSLGPEYEQYF
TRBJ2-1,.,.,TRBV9,TGTGCCAGCAGCGTACAGGGACTTCACAATGAGCAGTTCTTC,CASSVQGLHNEQFF
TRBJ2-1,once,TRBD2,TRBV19,TGTGCCAGTAGTGTTGGGACTAGCGGGCAGAATGAGCAGTTCTTC,CASSVGTSGQNEQFF
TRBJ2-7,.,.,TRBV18,TGTGCCAGCTCACCCGGGAATAGCGAGCGATTCTACGAGCAGTACTTC,CASSPGNSERFYEQYF
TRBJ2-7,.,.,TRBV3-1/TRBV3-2,TGTGCCAGCAGCCCCTCTAAATCTGGGACACAGGTCGACGAGCAGTACTTC,CASSPSKSGTQVDEQYF
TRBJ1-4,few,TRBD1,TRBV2,TGTGCCAGCAGTGAGGCGGGGACAGCACTTGAAAAACTGTTTTTT,CASSEAGTALEKLFF